Each of the 20 T cell receptor beta chains below was sequenced from the same sample in a study of blood T cell repertoires in COVID-19. The method was immunoSEQ multiplex PCR; TCRdb's version includes in-frame clones alone and lacks a portion of them. The sample has 250,000 to 400,000 clones; 85% are singletons. Sequenced material: PBMCs or T cells enriched from blood (not recorded which). All receptors come from a woman aged 25 to 39 who had been exposed to COVID-19.

The sample holds many counts of this clone. The V call is TRBV7-3, the J call TRBJ2-2; a weak D match, TRBD2 (6 bases). The V gene lost 3 bases and the J gene lost 8 bases, with 10 bases spanning the gap. Germline V gene lookup returns CDR1 SGHTA and CDR2 FQGTGA. This CDR3 has 13 amino acids. As DNA, the CDR3 is TGTGCCAGCAGCTTTAACGGGAGAGGGGAGCTGTTTTTT. Encoded protein: CASSFNGRGELFF.

The chain employs TRBV24-1 and TRBJ1-5, with a weak D call TRBD1 (6 bases). The germline V gene encodes CDR1 KGHDR and CDR2 SFDVKD. Trimming took off 3 bases at V and 6 bases at J, with 8 bases between the two ends. The CDR3 contains 13 residues. The CDR3 sequence is CATSDLQGQPQHF. CDR3 sequence (DNA): TGTGCCACCAGTGATCTACAGGGTCAGCCCCAGCATTTT.

This chain connects TRBV14 to TRBJ2-1; D unclear. The V and J ends lost 2 bases and 7 bases respectively, with 15 bases between them. Germline V lookup: CDR1 SGHDN, CDR2 FVKESK. The CDR3 is made up of 15 amino acids. In DNA, the CDR3 is TGTGCCAGCAGCCAACCGTACGGTACGCAAAATGAGCAGTTCTTC. Translating gives CASSQPYGTQNEQFF.

In this sample, this clone turned up once. The genes are TRBV6-5 and TRBJ2-3, with 7 bases matching TRBD1. The CDR3 spans 15 residues. Trimming at V came to 6 bases and at J to 2 bases, leaving 8 bases not matched to a gene. Germline V gives CDR1 MNHEY, CDR2 SVGAGI. The CDR3 here is CASSQVGQPTDTQYF. CDR3 nucleotides: TGTGCCAGCAGCCAAGTGGGACAGCCCACAGATACGCAGTATTTT.

The V gene is TRBV5-4, the J gene TRBJ2-2; weak D call: TRBD1 (5 bases). This CDR3 is 15 amino acids long. Germline loops: CDR1 SGHNT, CDR2 YYREEE (reference sequence). V was trimmed by 5 bases and J by 4 bases, leaving 15 bases between them. The CDR3 protein is CASSLIQGTTGELFF. CDR3 bases: TGTGCCAGCAGTCTGATTCAGGGAACCACCGGGGAGCTGTTTTTT.

The chain uses TRBV27 and TRBJ1-2, with 7 bases matching TRBD1. V dropped 3 bases and J dropped 6; count of bases not matched to a gene: 4. Germline V gives CDR1 MNHEY, CDR2 SMNVEV (reference sequence). The CDR3 contains 13 residues. The DNA of the CDR3 is TGTGCCAGCAGTTTCGACAGGGTGGATGGCTACACCTTC. Its protein product is CASSFDRVDGYTF.

The chain combines TRBV5-4 with TRBJ2-5, with D possibly TRBD1 on 5 matching bases. The V end lost 3 bases, the J end lost 9 bases, and 24 bases lay between the germline ends. This CDR3 comprises 16 residues. Germline CDR1 SGHNT, CDR2 YYREEE (reference sequence). The CDR3 DNA is TGTGCCAGCAGCTACGACACCGGCAGGGCATCTGGGGCCCAGTACTTC. This translates into CASSYDTGRASGAQYF.

The gene calls are TRBV5-1 and TRBJ2-1; 11 bases fit TRBD2. J lost 7 bases, V lost 2 bases, and 8 bases had no gene match. The CDR3 sequence is 16 residues long. The V gene's germline CDR1 is SGHRS and CDR2 YFSETQ. The CDR3 nucleotides are TGCGCCAGCAGCTTTTTAGCGGGAGGGCCTATGAATGAGCAGTTCTTC. Protein: CASSFLAGGPMNEQFF.

The rearrangement links TRBV2 to TRBJ1-5, with TRBD1 identical over 9 bases. Looked up from germline, CDR1 is SNHLY and CDR2 is FYNNEI. This CDR3 is 16 amino acids long. V shed 5 bases and J 7 bases; nucleotides not matched to a gene: 12. Here the CDR3 DNA reads TGTGCCAGCAGTCCAAAACAGGGGGCGCCAGGGCAGCCCCAGCATTTT. As protein: CASSPKQGAPGQPQHF.

V gene TRBV6-5 combines with J gene TRBJ2-5; a weak D match, TRBD1 (6 bases). This CDR3 has 14 residues. The germline V and J ends were trimmed by 2 bases and 5 bases, with 12 bases remaining between them. The V gene's germline CDR1 is MNHEY and CDR2 SVGAGI. CDR3 nucleotides: TGTGCCAGCAGTTACAAGTGGGACACGGAGACCCAGTACTTC. It codes for CASSYKWDTETQYF.

The V gene is TRBV4-1, the J gene TRBJ2-7; 8 bases are shared with TRBD1. The germline V gene encodes CDR1 MGHRA and CDR2 YSYEKL. Trimming at V came to 0 bases and at J to 3 bases, leaving 4 bases not matched to a gene. This CDR3 contains 15 residues. This CDR3 reads CASSQDQGAYYEQYF. CDR3 nucleotides: TGCGCCAGCAGCCAAGATCAGGGGGCTTACTACGAGCAGTACTTC.

This clone was observed once. The V gene is TRBV4-3, the J gene TRBJ2-3, with D possibly TRBD2 on 6 matching bases. Germline lookup yields CDR1 LGHNA and CDR2 YSLEER. CDR3 length: 16 residues. Trimming stripped 3 bases from V and 4 bases from J, with 17 bases between. The CDR3 DNA sequence: TGCGCCAGCAGCCAGATCGGGACTCCCACCCCAGATACGCAGTATTTT. Translated, it gives CASSQIGTPTPDTQYF.

The genes are TRBV28 and TRBJ1-2, with D hard to call. This CDR3 is built from 13 residues. The ends were cut back, 2 bases at V and 4 bases at J, with 8 bases in the middle. Germline V lookup: CDR1 MDHEN, CDR2 SYDVKM. CDR3 loop: CASSLGEVYGYTF. The CDR3 DNA follows: TGTGCCAGCAGTTTAGGAGAGGTCTATGGCTACACCTTC.

The V gene is TRBV19, the J gene TRBJ2-2, with TRBD2 matching 7 bases. The J segment lost 3 bases and the V segment lost 1 base, leaving 8 bases of the junction unmatched. The CDR3 has 17 amino acids. CDR1 LNHDA and CDR2 SQIVND come from the germline V gene (reference sequence). CDR3 nucleotides: TGTGCCAGTAGTATAGTCTTAGGCGGGAGTCACACCGGGGAGCTGTTTTTT. It translates to CASSIVLGGSHTGELFF.

This clone showed up just a few times. The chain links TRBV3-1 (or the pseudogene TRBV3-2) to TRBJ1-6; 9 nucleotides match TRBD1. CDR3 length equals 14 residues. Germline assignment: CDR1 LGHDT and CDR2 YNNKEL (reference sequence). V was clipped by 4 bases and J by 7 bases; unmatched bases: 2. The CDR3 is CASSRTGANSPLHF. DNA of the CDR3: TGTGCCAGCAGCCGGACAGGGGCGAATTCACCCCTCCACTTT.

This chain connects TRBV5-6 to TRBJ2-5; maybe TRBD2 (5 bases). This CDR3 comprises 14 residues. Trimming took off 4 bases at V and 5 bases at J, with 15 bases between the two ends. Germline V gives CDR1 SGHDT, CDR2 YYEEEE. The CDR3 spells CASSLGVQLETQYF. DNA of the CDR3: TGTGCCAGCAGCCTCGGGGTCCAGCTCGAGACCCAGTACTTC. Using reference TRBV5-6 and TRBJ2-5 for the parts outside the CDR3, the full variable domain is DAGVTQSPTHLIKTRGQQVTLRCSPKSGHDTVSWYQQALGQGPQFIFQYYEEEERQRGNFPDRFSGHQFPNYSSELNVNALLLGDSALYLCASSLGVQLETQYFGPGTRLLVL.

The DNA for the CDR3 is TGCGCCAGCAGCCAAGTGCCGGGGGGCCGCTATGGCTACACCTTC. Translation: CASSQVPGGRYGYTF. V usage is TRBV4-3 and J usage is TRBJ1-2; maybe TRBD1 (6 bases). Germline V gene sequence: CDR1 LGHNA, CDR2 YSLEER. V was shortened by 1 base and J by 4 bases, with 13 bases between the two germline ends. The CDR3 covers 15 residues.

This clone was seen a handful of times. The V call is TRBV19, the J call TRBJ2-5; a possible D gene is TRBD1 (6 bases). The germline CDR1 and CDR2 sequences are LNHDA and SQIVND (reference sequence). The CDR3 is made up of 13 amino acids. V lost 5 bases, J lost 5 bases, and 12 bases lay in between. CDR3 coding DNA: TGTGCCAGTAGTGACCAGAGGGGGGAGACCCAGTACTTC. This gives the protein CASSDQRGETQYF.

The CDR3 coding sequence is TGTGCCAGCAGCCCGGGAGGAAGCACAGATACGCAGTATTTT. It encodes CASSPGGSTDTQYF. The chain joins TRBV9 to TRBJ2-3, with 7 bases fitting TRBD2. The CDR3 has 14 residues. The junction had 2 bases not matched to a gene; V was cut back by 4 bases and J by 0 bases. Germline V lookup: CDR1 SGDLS, CDR2 YYNGEE.

This chain connects TRBV4-3 to TRBJ2-7; 12 bases map to TRBD2. Germline-derived CDR1 and CDR2 are LGHNA and YSLEER. J lost 1 base, V lost 3 bases, and 1 base had no gene match. The CDR3 is 15 residues long. The CDR3 loop reads CASSHTSGRSYEQYF. DNA for the CDR3: TGCGCCAGCAGCCATACTAGCGGGAGGTCCTACGAGCAGTACTTC.